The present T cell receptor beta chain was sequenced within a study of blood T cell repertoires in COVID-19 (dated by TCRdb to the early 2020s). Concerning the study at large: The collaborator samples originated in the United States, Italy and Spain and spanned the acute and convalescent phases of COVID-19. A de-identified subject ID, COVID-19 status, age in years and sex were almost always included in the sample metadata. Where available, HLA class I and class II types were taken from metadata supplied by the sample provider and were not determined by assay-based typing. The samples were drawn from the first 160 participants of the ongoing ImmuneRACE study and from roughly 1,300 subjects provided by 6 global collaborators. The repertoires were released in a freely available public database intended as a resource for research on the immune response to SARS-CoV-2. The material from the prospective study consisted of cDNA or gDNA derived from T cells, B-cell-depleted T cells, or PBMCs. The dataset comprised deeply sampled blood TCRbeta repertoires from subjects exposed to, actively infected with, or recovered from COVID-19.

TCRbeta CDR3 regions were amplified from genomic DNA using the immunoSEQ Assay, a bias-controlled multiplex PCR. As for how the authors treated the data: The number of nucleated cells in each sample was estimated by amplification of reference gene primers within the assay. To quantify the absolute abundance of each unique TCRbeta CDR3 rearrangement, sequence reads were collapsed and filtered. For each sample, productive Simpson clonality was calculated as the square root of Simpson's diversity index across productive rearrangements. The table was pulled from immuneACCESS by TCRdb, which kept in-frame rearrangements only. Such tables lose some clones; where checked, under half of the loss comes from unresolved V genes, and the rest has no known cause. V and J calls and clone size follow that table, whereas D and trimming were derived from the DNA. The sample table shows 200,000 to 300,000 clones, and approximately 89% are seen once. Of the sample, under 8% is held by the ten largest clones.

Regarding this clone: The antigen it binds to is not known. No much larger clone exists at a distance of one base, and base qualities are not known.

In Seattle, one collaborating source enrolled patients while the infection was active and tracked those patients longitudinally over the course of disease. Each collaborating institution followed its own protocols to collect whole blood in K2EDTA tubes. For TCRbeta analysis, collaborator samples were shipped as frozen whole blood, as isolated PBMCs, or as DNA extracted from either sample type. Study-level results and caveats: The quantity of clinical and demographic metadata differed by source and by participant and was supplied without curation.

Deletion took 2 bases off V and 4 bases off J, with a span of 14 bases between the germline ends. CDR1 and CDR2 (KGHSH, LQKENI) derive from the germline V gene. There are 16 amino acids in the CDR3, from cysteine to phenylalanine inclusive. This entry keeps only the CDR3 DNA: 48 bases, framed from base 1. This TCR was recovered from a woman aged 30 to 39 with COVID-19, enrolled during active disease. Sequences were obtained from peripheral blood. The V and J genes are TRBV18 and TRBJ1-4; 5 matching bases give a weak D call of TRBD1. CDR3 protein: CASSPSRVPYNEKLFF. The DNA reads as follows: TGTGCCAGCTCACCATCCAGGGTACCGTATAATGAAAAACTGTTTTTT.